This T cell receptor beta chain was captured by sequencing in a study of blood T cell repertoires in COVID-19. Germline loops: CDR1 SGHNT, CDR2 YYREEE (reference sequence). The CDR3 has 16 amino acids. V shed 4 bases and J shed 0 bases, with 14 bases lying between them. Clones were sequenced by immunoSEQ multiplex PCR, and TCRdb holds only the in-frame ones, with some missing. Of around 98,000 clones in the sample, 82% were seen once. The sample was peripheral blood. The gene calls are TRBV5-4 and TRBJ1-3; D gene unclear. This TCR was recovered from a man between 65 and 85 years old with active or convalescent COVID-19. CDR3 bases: TGTGCCAGCAGCGTAGAACAGAGTAGCTCTGGAAACACCATATATTTT. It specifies CASSVEQSSSGNTIYF.